The clone carrying this T cell receptor beta chain was seen a few times. The time point here: patch test 3, about 24 weeks after DPC sensitization. The treatment is: therapeutic diphenylcyclopropenone sensitization with weekly scalp DPC. Blood sampling preceded each patch test application. V lost 6 bases to trimming and J lost 2 bases; unmatched junction nucleotides: 6. Germline V gene lookup returns CDR1 DFQATT and CDR2 SNEGSKA (reference sequence). The length of the CDR3 is 13 residues. It was the library that attached unique molecular identifiers to individual cDNA molecules. Authors' processing steps: From about 22,000 to 700,000 TCRs were found per sample, with a median of 95,638. A single record per CDR3 protein comes from TCRdb applying MiXCR to the RACE reads. The V and J calls, along with clone size, are taken from TCRdb and not from the paper's own processing. The sample includes 100,000 to 150,000 distinct CDR3 sequences, roughly 12% of them seen just once.

The data stem from a study of human T cells and chemical hapten exposure. Study-wide background: The sensitizing agent was 2% DPC, placed on approximately 2 cm by approximately 2 cm of upper inner arm skin.

The specimen was whole blood, collected in connection with sensitization to the hapten diphenylcyclopropenone (DPC). The chain recombines TRBV20-1 with TRBJ1-2, with 7 bases that match TRBD1. The clonotype was recovered from a woman aged 45 to 65 with alopecia areata. Some clones in this sample may be carry-over from other donors' samples. In DNA form, the CDR3 reads TGCAGTGCCCCGACAGGGAAAAACTATGGCTACACCTTC. Protein: CSAPTGKNYGYTF.